This TCR beta chain was documented in a study of shared clonotypes between healthy human individuals (dated by TCRdb to the early 2020s). Regarding the study in general: The cohort comprised a couple of women and a few men aged 18 to 49 years. Leukapheresis yielded between about 0.85 and 10 billion PBMCs per donor. For each donor, CD4 naive and CD4 memory were each run on three plates, CD8 naive on two plates, and CD8 memory on one plate. Different laboratories and diverse techniques were used to prepare libraries and sequence TCR repertoires, to increase sequencing depth and limit assay-specific biases. Blood TCR repertoires of a handful of healthy adults were deeply sequenced to estimate repertoire size and the extent of clonotype sharing between individuals.

Using the deep immunoSEQ assay, TCR CDR3 regions were amplified from genomic DNA by multiplex PCR. For each cell subset, the extracted genomic DNA was distributed evenly across all wells of several immunoSEQ 96-well plates, and each plate served as one replicate. For sorted subsets, 150 to 200 ng genomic DNA, equal to tens of thousands of T cell genomes, was loaded into each replicate PCR. The purified libraries were quantified using a Qubit 3.0 fluorometer, sized with a Bioanalyzer 2100, and then quantified again using the KAPA Library Quantification kit. Each immunoSEQ 96-well plate was sequenced on its own single-read 150-cycle Illumina NextSeq 550 flow cell. The source study handled its data this way. Because the immunoSEQ output included only junctional sequences and no quality scores, the filtering could not be the same as the filtering used for full-length reads. Sequences were annotated with PyIR, a Python wrapper for IgBLAST v1.9, using IMGT germline references to assign V/J genes and CDR3. Any read was removed if the V/J assignment was weak (E-value above 1e-6), the CDR3 was missing, or the read contained stop codons, out-of-frame junctions, or ambiguous translated residues. A V3J clonotype was defined by an identical inferred V gene, J gene, and CDR3 amino acid sequence. The percentage overlap between two repertoires was calculated by dividing the number of shared unique clonotypes by the size of the smaller repertoire. Three approaches were used to assess repertoire richness: RTK rarefaction, the Chao1 estimator, and Recon v2.1 estimates of unobserved clonotypes. OLGA was used to compute generation probabilities for all TCRbeta clonotypes that the gDNA method yielded from a few donors. In TCRdb, the immuneACCESS table is reduced to in-frame sequences with V and J assigned. These tables do not hold every clone; where another copy was compared, an unresolved V gene accounts for under half, and the others remain unexplained. For V, J and clone size, that table is used; D and trimming come from the DNA. Here the sample has 2 million to 3 million clones; 93% occur a single time. Of the sample, around 0.37% falls within the top ten clones.

Findings and caveats that apply to the study as a whole: Sampling was restricted to blood, and TCR repertoires in tissue are likely to differ from TCR repertoires in blood. Pairwise subsampling indicated that sequencing depth was expected to affect the degree of clonotype sharing among donors. Clonotypes shared by all four sorted-subset donors showed higher generation probabilities than non-shared clonotypes. Roughly 5.2% of naive CD4, approximately 3.7% of naive CD8, 2.3% of memory CD4, and 0.4% of memory CD8 clonotypes were shared across a few donors. Naive subsets generally had larger estimated clonotype richness than memory subsets did. Rarefaction of sorted-subset datasets indicated incomplete sequencing despite the large sequencing depth. The genetic and exposure-history diversity represented was limited by the small number of donors.

As regards this clone: Its antigen has not been determined. Within one base of it there is no much larger clone, and no base qualities were kept.

Healthy HIV-negative adults with no recently reported acute infections or vaccinations were included as donors. Every donor was a Caucasian adult residing in Nashville, Tennessee, USA. CD4+ T cells were enriched through magnetic negative selection, after which naive cells were positively selected on CD45RA and the remaining negative fraction served as the memory subset. Blood was obtained by leukapheresis, after which PBMCs were separated by Ficoll-Histopaque density gradient centrifugation and cryopreserved in liquid nitrogen vapor phase. Analytical flow cytometry was used to check the purity and quantity of each magnetically sorted T cell population. Genomic DNA was isolated from every sorted fraction and measured by UV absorbance on a Nanodrop 2000c. Sequencing used naive CD4+ T cells from PBMCs. The label giving this sample's cell subset or site can be read as: CD45RA+ positively selected. The clonotype was recovered from a man in his late teens or twenties in good health. Some clones in this sample may be carry-over from other donors' samples.

The DNA sequence reads TGTGCCAGCAGTTCCAGCGGGAGGGGGCACAATGAGCAGTTCTTC. Translated, this is CASSSSGRGHNEQFF. The rearranged chain carries TRBV28 and TRBJ2-1, with 10 middle bases fitting TRBD2. The cysteine opens and the phenylalanine closes a CDR3 of 15 amino acids. The DNA shown is the 45-base CDR3, in frame from base 1. Here V drops 4 bases and J drops 5 bases, and the junction holds 5 bases not matched to any gene. Per the germline V gene, MDHEN is the CDR1 and SYDVKM is the CDR2.